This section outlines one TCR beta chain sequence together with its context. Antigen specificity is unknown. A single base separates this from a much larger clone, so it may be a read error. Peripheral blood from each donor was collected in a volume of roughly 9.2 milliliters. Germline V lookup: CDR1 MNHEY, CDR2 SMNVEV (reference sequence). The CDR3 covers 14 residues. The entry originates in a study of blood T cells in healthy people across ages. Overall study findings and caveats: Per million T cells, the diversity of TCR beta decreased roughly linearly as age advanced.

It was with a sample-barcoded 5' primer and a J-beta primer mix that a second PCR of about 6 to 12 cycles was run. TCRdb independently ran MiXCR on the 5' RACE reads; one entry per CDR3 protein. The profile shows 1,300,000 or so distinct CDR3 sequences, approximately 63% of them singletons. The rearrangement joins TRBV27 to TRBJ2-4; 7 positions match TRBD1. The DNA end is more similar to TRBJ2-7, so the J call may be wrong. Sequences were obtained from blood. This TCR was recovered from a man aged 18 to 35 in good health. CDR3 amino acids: CASSLAWDSHEQYF. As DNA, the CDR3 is TGTGCCAGCAGTTTGGCATGGGACAGCCACGAGCAGTACTTC.